These 19 T cell receptor beta chains originate from one sample sequenced in a study of shared clonotypes between healthy human individuals. Clones were sequenced by immunoSEQ multiplex PCR, and TCRdb holds only the in-frame ones, with some missing. The repertoire has around 2.5 million clones, roughly 93% of them found once; the top ten carry more than 0.35%. Sequences were obtained from naive CD4+ T cells from PBMCs. Specified subset: CD45RA+ positively selected. These TCRs come from a man aged 18 to 29 in good health. Some clones in this sample may be carry-over from other donors' samples.

This chain links TRBV28 with TRBJ1-2; D gene unclear. Germline V gives CDR1 MDHEN, CDR2 SYDVKM. V lost 6 bases to trimming and J lost 4 bases, with 15 bases between them. This CDR3 comprises 14 residues. The CDR3 region has the DNA TGTGCCAGCAGGAACCCGGTAAGCCTCTATGGCTACACCTTC. Its translation: CASRNPVSLYGYTF.

Concerning this clone: Germline is not matched at one junction end, which may reflect a read error. The chain joins TRBV6-6 to TRBJ1-3; D unresolved. This CDR3 is built from 13 residues. Germline lookup yields CDR1 MNHNY and CDR2 SVGAGI (reference sequence). The CDR3 DNA follows: TGTGCCATCAGTGATTACAGTGGAAACACCATATATTTT. This sequence encodes CAISDYSGNTIYF.

The J gene is TRBJ2-4, the V gene TRBV4-1; 15 positions agree with TRBD2. Germline V gene data show CDR1 as MGHRA and CDR2 as YSYEKL. J gave up 1 base and V 3 bases, and 7 bases lay outside the gene matches. The CDR3 totals 19 residues. This chain's CDR3 is CASSQGLAGGQWAKNIQYF. The CDR3 DNA reads TGCGCCAGCAGCCAGGGACTAGCGGGAGGCCAATGGGCCAAAAACATTCAGTACTTC.

The table lists this clone with a count of one. Other DNA sequences in this sample translate to the same CDR3. The V and J genes are TRBV18 and TRBJ2-7; D uncertain. Germline CDR1 KGHSH, CDR2 LQKENI. Trimming removed 4 bases at V and 2 bases at J, with 6 bases between. There are 12 residues in the CDR3. The CDR3 is CASSQVPYEQYF. The CDR3 DNA sequence: TGTGCCAGCTCACAGGTGCCCTACGAGCAGTACTTC.

This chain links TRBV4-2 with TRBJ2-5, with D perhaps TRBD2 (6 bases). V was shortened by 2 bases and J by 4 bases, with 14 bases between the two germline ends. The CDR3 loop spans 15 amino acids. Germline CDR1 and CDR2: LGHNA and YNFKEQ. The CDR3 loop is CASSQNYLATETQYF. The CDR3 DNA reads as TGTGCCAGCAGCCAAAACTACCTAGCGACAGAGACCCAGTACTTC.

The rearrangement joins TRBV30 to TRBJ2-7; D may correspond to TRBD1 or TRBD2 (5 bases each). The germline V gene has CDR1 GTSNPN and CDR2 SVGIG (reference sequence). There are 13 residues in the CDR3. Deletions cut 5 bases from V and 3 bases from J, with 14 bases between. The CDR3 region has the DNA TGTGCCTGGGGCCCCAGGGAGTTCTACGAGCAGTACTTC. Its translation: CAWGPREFYEQYF.

The genes are TRBV11-2 and TRBJ1-3; D uncertain. The length of the CDR3 is 14 residues. CDR1 and CDR2 (germline): SGHAT, FQNNGV. The germline V and J ends were trimmed by 2 bases and 0 bases, with 5 bases remaining between them. CDR3 protein: CASSLSYSGNTIYF. The CDR3 nucleotides are TGTGCCAGCAGCTTAAGTTACTCTGGAAACACCATATATTTT. The whole variable domain, remainder taken from reference TRBV11-2 and TRBJ1-3, is EAGVAQSPRYKIIEKRQSVAFWCNPISGHATLYWYQQILGQGPKLLIQFQNNGVVDDSQLPKDRFSAERLKGVDSTLKIQPAKLEDSAVYLCASSLSYSGNTIYFGEGSWLTVV.

J is TRBJ2-3 and V is TRBV28; TRBD2 agrees at 10 bases. V lost 4 bases to trimming and J lost 4 bases; unmatched junction nucleotides: 8. This CDR3 has 16 amino acids. Germline V lookup: CDR1 MDHEN, CDR2 SYDVKM. This CDR3 is CASSYKGLAGADTQYF. The DNA of the CDR3 is TGTGCCAGCAGTTATAAAGGTCTAGCGGGAGCAGATACGCAGTATTTT.

As regards this clone: Other nucleotide sequences in the sample specify the same CDR3. The gene calls are TRBV6-6 and TRBJ1-2; a possible D gene is TRBD1 (5 bases). CDR1 is MNHNY, CDR2 SVGAGI, per germline (reference sequence). V lost 6 bases, J lost 4 bases, and 15 bases lay in between. The CDR3 has 14 amino acids. The CDR3 DNA is TGTGCCAGCAGCTACGGCGGGACCGGCTATGGCTACACCTTC. This encodes CASSYGGTGYGYTF.

The chain employs TRBV2 and TRBJ1-2; TRBD1 might be the D (5 bases). Between the trimmed V and J ends, which lost 11 bases and 4 bases, there was a span of 20 bases. Germline values: CDR1 SNHLY, CDR2 FYNNEI. The CDR3 extends over 14 amino acids. The CDR3 loop reads CADSPEAAPYGYTF. As DNA, the CDR3 is TGTGCCGACAGCCCGGAGGCTGCTCCCTATGGCTACACCTTC. Variable domain in full (rest from reference TRBV2 and TRBJ1-2): EPEVTQTPSHQVTQMGQEVILRCVPISNHLYFYWYRQILGQKVEFLVSFYNNEISEKSEIFDDQFSVERPDGSNFTLKIRSTKLEDSAMYFCADSPEAAPYGYTFGSGTRLTVV.

This chain links TRBV11-1 with TRBJ2-1; D assignment may be TRBD1 or TRBD2 (5 bases each). CDR1 SGHAT and CDR2 FQDESV come from the germline V gene (reference sequence). Trimming left V 5 bases short and J 0 bases short, with 14 bases between. The CDR3 length is 16 residues. CDR3 loop: CASSPRSGTSYNEQFF. The CDR3 DNA reads as TGTGCCAGCAGCCCCCGGTCCGGGACCTCCTACAATGAGCAGTTCTTC.

The rearrangement joins TRBV7-2 to TRBJ1-1; D gene ambiguous. This CDR3 is 14 amino acids long. Trimming took off 4 bases at V and 5 bases at J, with 14 bases between the two ends. Germline V gives CDR1 SGHTA, CDR2 FQGNSA. The CDR3 here is CASSSQGVLTEAFF. DNA of the CDR3: TGTGCCAGCAGCTCACAAGGAGTATTGACTGAAGCTTTCTTT.

This clone occurred a few times. The chain combines TRBV7-3 with TRBJ2-2, with D perhaps being TRBD1 or TRBD2 (5 bases each). The CDR3 runs to 15 residues. CDR1 SGHTA and CDR2 FQGTGA come from the germline V gene. V was pared by 1 base and J by 1 base, with 7 bases between. The CDR3 DNA is TGTGCCAGCAGCTTAATTGGGGGGAACACCGGGGAGCTGTTTTTT. Protein product: CASSLIGGNTGELFF.

The CDR3 region is CASSPSGGTGEWETQYF. DNA for the CDR3: TGTGCCAGCAGCCCAAGTGGTGGGACAGGGGAATGGGAGACCCAGTACTTC. The chain uses TRBV5-8 and TRBJ2-5, with 10 bases matching TRBD1. Losses at the gene ends were 4 bases for V and 5 bases for J; bases not matched to a gene: 14. The germline V gene has CDR1 SGHTS and CDR2 YDEGEE. This CDR3 contains 17 residues.

The chain carries TRBV25-1 and TRBJ2-7; TRBD2 matches at 7 bases. With V trimmed by 1 base and J by 6 bases, 12 bases remained unmatched. Germline lookup yields CDR1 MGHDK and CDR2 SYGVNS. The CDR3 has 16 amino acids. DNA of the CDR3: TGTGCCAGCAGTGAATCCCTTTGGGGGAGGGCCTCCGAGCAGTACTTC. Translation gives CASSESLWGRASEQYF.

This chain uses TRBV7-2 with TRBJ2-7, with TRBD2 as a possible D gene (5 bases). This CDR3 is built from 16 residues. Trimming shortened V by 6 bases and J by 4 bases, and 22 bases separated the two germline ends. Germline V gives CDR1 SGHTA, CDR2 FQGNSA. The CDR3: CASRPLAGGTSYEQYF. The CDR3 coding sequence is TGTGCCAGCAGACCCCTGGCGGGCGGTACCTCATACGAGCAGTACTTC.

For the CDR3, the DNA is TGTGCCAGCAGCCAAGAATGGGGCGGGAGATACTCCTACAATGAGCAGTTCTTC. Its translation: CASSQEWGGRYSYNEQFF. V is TRBV4-2 and J is TRBJ2-1; TRBD2 matches at 7 bases. CDR3 length: 18 residues. CDR1 and CDR2 (germline): LGHNA, YNFKEQ. After removal of 0 bases from V and 0 bases from J, the junction contained 8 bases not matched to a gene.

This clone was counted once. This chain joins TRBV5-1 and TRBJ2-1; 8 bases map to TRBD1. The CDR3 is made up of 17 amino acids. V gave up 4 bases and J gave up 5 bases; unmatched junction bases: 14. In germline, CDR1 is SGHRS, CDR2 YFSETQ. The CDR3 reads CASSPGMDRDIHNEQFF. The CDR3 region has the DNA TGCGCCAGCAGCCCGGGAATGGACAGGGATATTCACAATGAGCAGTTCTTC.

Comments on this clone: The same CDR3 can be traced to other DNA sequences in this sample. The J gene is TRBJ2-7, the V gene TRBV11-2, with TRBD2 identical over 12 bases. J lost 2 bases, V lost 5 bases, and 4 bases had no gene match. The germline gives CDR1 SGHAT, CDR2 FQNNGV. The CDR3 contains 15 residues. Here the CDR3 DNA reads TGTGCCAGCAGCCCTAGCGGGAGGGGAACCTACGAGCAGTACTTC. Translating gives CASSPSGRGTYEQYF.